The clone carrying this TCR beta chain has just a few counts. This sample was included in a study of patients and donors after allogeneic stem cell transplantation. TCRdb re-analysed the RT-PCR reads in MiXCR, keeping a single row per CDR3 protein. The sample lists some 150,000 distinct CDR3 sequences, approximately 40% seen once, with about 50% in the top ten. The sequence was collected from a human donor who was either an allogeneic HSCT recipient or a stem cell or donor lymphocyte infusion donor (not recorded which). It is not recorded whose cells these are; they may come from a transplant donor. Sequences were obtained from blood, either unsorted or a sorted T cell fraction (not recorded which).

In nucleotides, the CDR3 is TGCGCCAGCAGCTTGGTTCTGGGGTGGGTACGCGATGAGCAGTTCTTC. Protein sequence: CASSLVLGWVRDEQFF. The V and J genes are TRBV5-1 and TRBJ2-1; no definite D call. This CDR3 spans 16 amino acids. Trimming shortened V by 0 bases and J by 8 bases, and 18 bases separated the two germline ends. Per germline, CDR1 SGHRS and CDR2 YFSETQ.